The T cell receptor beta chain described here comes from a study of cytomegalovirus exposure and HLA in healthy donors. Study findings and constraints: In vitro confirmation showed three CMV-associated chains to be CMV antigen specific.

In the PCR, 60 Vbeta and 13 Jbeta primers were used. Measured with immunoSEQ multiplex PCR; TCRdb has only the in-frame clones, and not every one. The sample contains around 70,000 clones, over 75% of which appear only once. This CDR3 has 16 amino acids. Germline-derived CDR1 and CDR2 are MNHNS and SASEGT. The J segment lost 1 base and the V segment lost 4 bases, leaving 5 bases of the junction unmatched. On this clone: Antigen unknown.

The chain employs TRBV6-1 and TRBJ2-3; TRBD2 agrees at 10 bases. The sequence was obtained from a human donor in good health. The sequencing sample was made of PBMCs. CDR3 loop: CASSAGLAARTDTQYF. The DNA of the CDR3 is TGTGCCAGCAGTGCTGGACTAGCGGCCCGCACAGATACGCAGTATTTT.